This T cell receptor beta chain derives from a study of identical twins. With respect to this clonotype: The antigen is not known.

All donors were healthy, and all were Caucasian. Unique molecular identifiers were in the cDNA, with template-switch universal primer binding. TCRdb independently ran MiXCR on the 5' RACE reads; one entry per CDR3 protein. The profile shows 1.5 million to 2 million distinct CDR3 sequences, less than 35% of them singletons. Whole-study results and caveats: In monozygotic twins, models underestimated the sharing of out-of-frame TCR alpha. Fewer insertions were carried by abundant cord blood beta clonotypes, but none was seen in memory repertoires.

The CDR3 has 15 amino acids. V lost 2 bases and J lost 0, with 11 bases in between. Looked up from germline, CDR1 is MNHEY and CDR2 is SVGAGI. Material for sequencing was cord blood. The TCR was taken from a newborn girl in good health. This chain uses TRBV6-5 with TRBJ2-7, with D unclear. In DNA, the CDR3 is TGTGCCAGCAGTTACGCGGCAGCGAGCTCCTACGAGCAGTACTTC. Protein product: CASSYAAASSYEQYF.